This TCR beta chain was obtained from a study of cytomegalovirus exposure and HLA in healthy donors. General study points: Cytomegalovirus association was listed for 170 or so TCR beta chains. A later analysis reportedly found fewer N-insertions in an Asian-associated ancestry cluster than the approximately 700-donor mean. Most of the TCR beta V segments (in an earlier analysis) were productive either about 90% or about 30% of the time. Later on, a genetic analysis was performed. It linked a missense variant in DCLRE1C with V- and J-gene trimming of TCR beta.

V was shortened by 4 bases and J by 0 bases, with 7 bases between the two germline ends. The CDR3 spans 15 residues. The germline CDR1 and CDR2 sequences are LGHNA and YSLEER. Concerning this clone itself: Its specificity is not known.

The PCR ran on 60 Vbeta and 13 Jbeta primers. The repertoire was sequenced with immunoSEQ multiplex PCR; TCRdb's copy has only in-frame clones and lacks some. The sample carries over 150,000 clones, under 90% recorded once. Material for sequencing was PBMCs. This TCR was recovered from a man aged 25-45 years in good health and CMV-seropositive. The chain carries TRBV4-3 and TRBJ2-6; D gene ambiguous. CDR3 nucleotide sequence: TGCGCCAGCAGCCCAGTAGCCTCTGGGGCCAACGTCCTGACTTTC. Amino acid sequence: CASSPVASGANVLTF.